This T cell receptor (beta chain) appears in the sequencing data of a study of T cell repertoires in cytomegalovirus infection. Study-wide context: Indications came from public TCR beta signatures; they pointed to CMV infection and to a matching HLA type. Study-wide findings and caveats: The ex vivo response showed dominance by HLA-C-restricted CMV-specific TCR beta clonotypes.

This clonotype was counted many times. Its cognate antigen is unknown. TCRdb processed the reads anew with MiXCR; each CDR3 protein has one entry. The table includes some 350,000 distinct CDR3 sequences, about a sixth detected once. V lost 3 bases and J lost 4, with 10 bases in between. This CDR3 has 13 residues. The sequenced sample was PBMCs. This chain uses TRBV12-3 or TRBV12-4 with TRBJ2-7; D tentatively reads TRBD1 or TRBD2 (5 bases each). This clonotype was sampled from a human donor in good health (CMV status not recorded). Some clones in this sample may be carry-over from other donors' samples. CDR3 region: CASSFGREYEQYF. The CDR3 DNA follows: TGTGCCAGCAGTTTTGGCAGGGAGTACGAGCAGTACTTC.